The 28 T cell receptor beta chains below were found in one sample sequenced in a study of blood T cell repertoires in COVID-19. Assay: immunoSEQ multiplex PCR; the TCRdb copy retains only in-frame clones and omits some. The sample records some 180,000 clones, approximately 90% being singletons. The sequenced sample was peripheral blood. The receptors come from a man aged 18 to 30 with COVID-19, enrolled during active disease.

This chain connects TRBV5-1 to TRBJ2-1; 8 bases align to TRBD2. Per germline, CDR1 SGHRS and CDR2 YFSETQ. The length of the CDR3 is 16 residues. The J segment lost 0 bases and the V segment lost 2 bases, leaving 4 bases of the junction unmatched. The CDR3 sequence: CASSFTSGSSYNEQFF. The CDR3 DNA sequence: TGCGCCAGCAGCTTTACTAGCGGCAGCTCCTACAATGAGCAGTTCTTC.

This clone was seen once. This specimen includes other DNA sequences encoding the same CDR3. This chain's CDR3 is CASSLGQSYEQYF. The CDR3 DNA follows: TGCGCCAGCAGCTTGGGGCAGTCCTACGAGCAGTACTTC. The chain joins TRBV5-1 to TRBJ2-7; D call uncertain. This CDR3 contains 13 residues. The germline V gene has CDR1 SGHRS and CDR2 YFSETQ. V shed 0 bases and J shed 1 base, with 5 bases lying between them.

V is TRBV7-8 and J is TRBJ2-5; D is ambiguous. This CDR3 has 13 amino acids. CDR1 and CDR2 from the germline V gene are SGHVS and FQNEAQ. Trimming removed 7 bases from V and 4 bases from J, with 13 bases in between. CDR3 bases: TGTGCCAGCATCCCGGCCGGGTTAGAGACCCAGTACTTC. Protein product: CASIPAGLETQYF.

Turning to this clone: The junction shows a germline mismatch at one end, possibly a read error. V and J are TRBV5-6 and TRBJ1-4; the D is unclear. This CDR3 has 13 residues. Germline V gene lookup returns CDR1 SGHDT and CDR2 YYEEEE. CDR3 residues: CASSLDLNEKLLF. CDR3 DNA: TGTGCCAGCAGCTTGGATCTAAATGAAAAACTGCTTTTT.

This chain links TRBV18 with TRBJ2-6; perhaps TRBD2 as D (5 bases). This CDR3 contains 15 residues. Germline CDR1 and CDR2: KGHSH and LQKENI. V lost 5 bases and J 3 bases, leaving 11 bases between the germline ends. CDR3 nucleotides: TGTGCCAGCTCAGGCGAGGGATTTGGGGCCAACGTCCTGACTTTC. Its translation: CASSGEGFGANVLTF.

J is TRBJ2-7 and V is TRBV13; 10 bases align to TRBD2. The CDR3 length is 16 residues. The V gene's germline CDR1 is PRHDT and CDR2 FYEKMQ (reference sequence). The ends lost 5 bases at V and 0 bases at J; junction bases unmatched: 7. The CDR3 region has the DNA TGTGCCAGCAGCCCAGGGACTAGCGCCAGCTCCTACGAGCAGTACTTC. Encoded protein: CASSPGTSASSYEQYF.

The chain couples TRBV15 to TRBJ1-3; the match to TRBD1 covers 7 bases. Germline CDR1 reads LNHNV; CDR2 reads YYDKDF (reference sequence). The junction had 7 bases not matched to a gene; V was cut back by 2 bases and J by 6 bases. CDR3 length: 15 residues. CDR3 bases: TGTGCCACCAGCAGACTAGACAGGGTTGCAAACACCATATATTTT. Translated, it gives CATSRLDRVANTIYF.

This clone has just a few counts. The chain joins TRBV2 to TRBJ1-3; 7 bases fit TRBD1. The germline V gene encodes CDR1 SNHLY and CDR2 FYNNEI. The trim removed 5 bases at V and 0 bases at J, leaving 7 bases unmatched. CDR3 length: 16 residues. The CDR3 DNA sequence: TGTGCCAGCAGTAGCATACAGGGGACCTCTGGAAACACCATATATTTT. Residues: CASSSIQGTSGNTIYF.

V gene TRBV19 combines with J gene TRBJ2-1, with 9 bases matching TRBD2. Germline CDR1 is LNHDA and CDR2 is SQIVND (reference sequence). The CDR3 has 15 residues. Losses at the gene ends were 7 bases for V and 5 bases for J; bases not matched to a gene: 9. The CDR3 reads CASNPTSGLNNEQFF. CDR3 coding DNA: TGTGCCAGTAACCCTACTAGCGGGCTTAACAATGAGCAGTTCTTC.

This clone showed up just once. The rearrangement links TRBV6-5 to TRBJ1-2; 8 positions agree with TRBD1. The V segment lost 6 bases and the J segment 8 bases; nucleotides outside the gene matches: 11. This CDR3 is 14 amino acids long. Germline CDR1 MNHEY, CDR2 SVGAGI. CDR3 protein: CASRSQGAQGGYTF. CDR3 in DNA: TGTGCCAGCAGGTCTCAGGGGGCCCAGGGCGGCTACACCTTC.

The V call is TRBV7-9, the J call TRBJ2-7; D unresolved. The germline V gene encodes CDR1 SEHNR and CDR2 FQNEAQ (reference sequence). CDR3 length equals 15 residues. V was cut by 4 bases and J by 3 bases, with 16 bases left in between. DNA of the CDR3: TGTGCCAGCAGCTCGCCAACGGGTTTGAGCTACGAGCAGTACTTC. Encoded protein: CASSSPTGLSYEQYF.

The chain uses TRBV28 and TRBJ2-2; D perhaps matches TRBD1 (6 bases). The V gene's germline CDR1 is MDHEN and CDR2 SYDVKM. This CDR3 is 15 amino acids long. V was trimmed by 2 bases and J by 7 bases, leaving 14 bases between them. This CDR3 is CASSLRRGAVGELFF. The CDR3 DNA reads TGTGCCAGCAGTTTACGCAGGGGCGCGGTCGGGGAGCTGTTTTTT. The variable domain in full, with the rest retrieved from reference TRBV28 and TRBJ2-2, is DVKVTQSSRYLVKRTGEKVFLECVQDMDHENMFWYRQDPGLGLRLIYFSYDVKMKEKGDIPEGYSVSREKKERFSLILESASTNQTSMYLCASSLRRGAVGELFFGEGSRLTVL.

The V gene is TRBV5-4, the J gene TRBJ1-2, with 7 bases lining up with TRBD1. Germline V gene lookup returns CDR1 SGHNT and CDR2 YYREEE (reference sequence). Trimming took 0 bases from V and 5 from J; bases not matched to a gene: 13. The CDR3 length is 17 residues. In DNA, the CDR3 is TGTGCCAGCAGCTTGGGAGTTGGTGGGGACAGAAAGTATGGCTACACCTTC. This encodes CASSLGVGGDRKYGYTF.

CDR3 residues: CASSGRGAGGSLRFYNEQFF. The CDR3 nucleotides read TGTGCCAGCAGCGGAAGGGGAGCGGGCGGGAGTTTAAGGTTCTACAATGAGCAGTTCTTC. V gene TRBV9 combines with J gene TRBJ2-1; 7 bases match TRBD2. After removal of 3 bases from V and 3 bases from J, the junction contained 21 bases not matched to a gene. Per the germline V gene, CDR1 is SGDLS and CDR2 is YYNGEE. The CDR3 is 20 amino acids. The full variable domain, rest sourced from reference TRBV9 and TRBJ2-1, is DSGVTQTPKHLITATGQRVTLRCSPRSGDLSVYWYQQSLDQGLQFLIQYYNGEERAKGNILERFSAQQFPDLHSELNLSSLELGDSALYFCASSGRGAGGSLRFYNEQFFGPGTRLTVL.

This clone has a handful of counts. The chain links TRBV7-9 to TRBJ2-7; the D gene is possibly TRBD1 (7 bases). Germline V gene data show CDR1 as SEHNR and CDR2 as FQNEAQ (reference sequence). The CDR3 is 14 amino acids. Trimming cost V 7 bases and J 4 bases, with 17 bases left between them. DNA of the CDR3: TGTGCCAGCACCCCCAGACAGGGAGGTTACGAGCAGTACTTC. This sequence encodes CASTPRQGGYEQYF.

V usage is TRBV7-2 and J usage is TRBJ2-1; D ambiguous. The CDR3 sequence is 13 residues long. Looked up from germline, CDR1 is SGHTA and CDR2 is FQGNSA. Trimming cost V 1 base and J 6 bases, with 7 bases left between them. Here the CDR3 DNA reads TGTGCCAGCAGCTTAGGTTGGGCCAATGAGCAGTTCTTC. Translation: CASSLGWANEQFF. Together with reference TRBV7-2 and TRBJ2-1, the CDR3 gives the full variable domain: GAGVSQSPSNKVTEKGKDVELRCDPISGHTALYWYRQSLGQGLEFLIYFQGNSAPDKSGLPSDRFSAERTGGSVSTLTIQRTQQEDSAVYLCASSLGWANEQFFGPGTRLTVL.

The chain carries TRBV7-9 and TRBJ1-2; a weak D match, TRBD1 (6 bases). Germline CDR1 SEHNR, CDR2 FQNEAQ (reference sequence). V lost 6 bases, J lost 2 bases, and 16 bases lay in between. This CDR3 region has 15 residues. CDR3 in amino acids: CASRPSGRGNYGYTF. For the CDR3, the DNA is TGTGCCAGCAGACCAAGCGGCAGGGGCAACTATGGCTACACCTTC.

The rearrangement uses TRBV19 and TRBJ2-5, with 9 positions matching TRBD2. The trim removed 6 bases at V and 4 bases at J, leaving 15 bases unmatched. This CDR3 contains 17 residues. Germline assignment: CDR1 LNHDA and CDR2 SQIVND (reference sequence). The CDR3 protein is CASRSGTSFGGGETQYF. DNA for the CDR3: TGTGCCAGTAGGTCCGGGACTAGCTTCGGAGGGGGAGAGACCCAGTACTTC.

This rearrangement joins TRBV9 to TRBJ1-1; tentatively, D is TRBD1 (5 bases). The CDR3 has 15 amino acids. Trimming took 0 bases from V and 6 from J, leaving 15 bases between them. Germline V gives CDR1 SGDLS, CDR2 YYNGEE. In DNA, the CDR3 is TGTGCCAGCAGCGTAGTCCGGGGGGGGACCCCTGAAGCTTTCTTT. Amino acid sequence: CASSVVRGGTPEAFF.

V usage is TRBV9 and J usage is TRBJ2-3; 8 positions agree with TRBD2. V was pared by 0 bases and J by 5 bases, with 5 bases of the junction left unmatched. Germline V lookup: CDR1 SGDLS, CDR2 YYNGEE. The CDR3 is 15 residues long. DNA for the CDR3: TGTGCCAGCAGCGTAGCTAGCGGGCACGGAGATACGCAGTATTTT. Translation gives CASSVASGHGDTQYF.

This chain joins TRBV19 and TRBJ1-6; TRBD1 matches 8 bases. Germline V gene sequence: CDR1 LNHDA, CDR2 SQIVND (reference sequence). This CDR3 spans 14 amino acids. Germline trimming cut 3 bases from V and 7 bases from J; bases unmatched to any gene: 2. This CDR3 is CASSIRQGNSPLHF. The CDR3 coding sequence is TGTGCCAGTAGTATTAGACAGGGGAATTCACCCCTCCACTTT.

The chain has TRBV7-2 and TRBJ2-7; 9 bases are a match to TRBD2. The CDR3 runs to 16 residues. From germline, CDR1 is SGHTA and CDR2 FQGNSA. After removal of 4 bases from V and 3 bases from J, the junction contained 10 bases not matched to a gene. In nucleotides, the CDR3 is TGTGCCAGCAGCTCGGTTAGCGGGAGAGGGGGCTACGAGCAGTACTTC. It yields the protein CASSSVSGRGGYEQYF.

The chain couples TRBV14 to TRBJ2-7, with 11 positions matching TRBD1. The CDR3 length is 15 residues. CDR1 is SGHDN and CDR2 is FVKESK in the germline V gene. After removal of 4 bases from V and 6 bases from J, the junction contained 8 bases not matched to a gene. The CDR3 region is CASSRTGGVRAEQYF. CDR3 DNA sequence: TGTGCCAGCAGCCGGACAGGGGGCGTCCGGGCCGAGCAGTACTTC.

The chain employs TRBV28 and TRBJ1-2; 9 bases fit TRBD1. Germline V gene sequence: CDR1 MDHEN, CDR2 SYDVKM. V dropped 5 bases and J dropped 8; count of bases not matched to a gene: 6. CDR3 size: 13 residues. CDR3 protein: CASSQQGARGYTF. The CDR3 DNA is TGTGCCAGCAGTCAACAGGGGGCGCGAGGCTACACCTTC.

The chain recombines TRBV2 with TRBJ1-5; D perhaps matches TRBD1 (5 bases). The CDR3 contains 16 residues. Trimming took 5 bases from V and 9 from J, leaving 23 bases between them. Germline CDR1 is SNHLY and CDR2 is FYNNEI. This CDR3 reads CASSPAGPYVRRPQHF. CDR3 DNA: TGTGCCAGCAGTCCCGCGGGGCCCTACGTGAGGCGGCCCCAGCATTTT.

CDR3 in DNA: TGTGCCAGCAGTTGGGGACAGGGGGCTGGGGCCAACGTCCTGACTTTC. Translating gives CASSWGQGAGANVLTF. The genes are TRBV28 and TRBJ2-6; 11 bases align to TRBD1. The CDR3 has 16 residues. The germline V gene encodes CDR1 MDHEN and CDR2 SYDVKM. The V gene end was trimmed by 4 bases and the J gene end by 2 bases; junction bases not matched to a gene: 1.

The chain is built from TRBV7-9 and TRBJ1-2; 7 nucleotides line up with TRBD1. CDR3 length: 15 amino acids. V shed 1 base and J 8 bases; nucleotides not matched to a gene: 10. CDR1 is SEHNR, CDR2 FQNEAQ, per germline (reference sequence). The CDR3 coding sequence is TGTGCCAGCAGCTTAGACAGGGGCGTCAATGTAGGCTACACCTTC. Encoded protein: CASSLDRGVNVGYTF.

Comments on this clone: One junction end does not reproduce the germline sequence, and a read error may be involved. The V and J genes are TRBV4-1 and TRBJ1-3; 7 positions match TRBD1. This CDR3 has 16 amino acids. Germline CDR1 MGHRA, CDR2 YSYEKL. CDR3 residues: CASGQPPRDSGNTIYF. DNA for the CDR3: TGCGCCAGCGGCCAACCCCCCCGGGACAGCGGAAACACCATATATTTT.